Each of the 22 T cell receptor beta chains below was sequenced from the same sample in a study of OX40 agonist ivuxolimab in advanced cancers. Generated by immunoSEQ multiplex PCR, the TCRdb table keeps only in-frame clones and is missing some. The table has tens of thousands of clones, just under 75% seen once. The starting material was CD4+ or CD8+ T cells sorted from blood, obtained in a trial of the OX40 agonist ivuxolimab. These TCRs come from an adult with an advanced solid tumor such as melanoma, head and neck, liver or kidney cancer.

The chain uses TRBV5-5 and TRBJ2-7, with D perhaps being TRBD1 or TRBD2 (5 bases each). The germline V gene has CDR1 SGHKS and CDR2 YYEKEE (reference sequence). This CDR3 contains 14 residues. The ends were cut back, 4 bases at V and 3 bases at J, with 14 bases in the middle. CDR3 in DNA: TGTGCCAGCAGCATCCGGGACGGATACTACGAGCAGTACTTC. Translating it yields CASSIRDGYYEQYF.

The chain carries TRBV9 and TRBJ1-6; TRBD1 might be the D (5 bases). The CDR3 extends over 14 amino acids. The germline V gene encodes CDR1 SGDLS and CDR2 YYNGEE. Trimming stripped 2 bases from V and 9 bases from J, with 12 bases between. CDR3 nucleotide sequence: TGTGCCAGCAGCGTTGGGGACGGATTTTCACCCCTCCACTTT. Translated, it gives CASSVGDGFSPLHF.

The chain employs TRBV6-5 and TRBJ1-4, with 9 bases that match TRBD1. The CDR3 spans 14 residues. Germline V gene lookup returns CDR1 MNHEY and CDR2 SVGAGI. The V segment lost 10 bases and the J segment 7 bases; nucleotides outside the gene matches: 10. The CDR3 DNA reads TGTGCCACGGCCTCGACAGGGGGGATTGAAAAACTGTTTTTT. Amino acid sequence: CATASTGGIEKLFF.

The chain couples TRBV7-9 to TRBJ1-5; D not resolved. The CDR3 has 13 amino acids. The V end lost 1 base, the J end lost 3 bases, and 4 bases lay between the germline ends. Germline V gene lookup returns CDR1 SEHNR and CDR2 FQNEAQ (reference sequence). CDR3 sequence reads: CASSLGPNQPQHF. The CDR3 region has the DNA TGTGCCAGCAGCTTAGGCCCCAATCAGCCCCAGCATTTT.

The chain carries TRBV6-5 and TRBJ2-3, with D perhaps TRBD1 (6 bases). The CDR3 loop spans 15 amino acids. V was clipped by 2 bases and J by 1 base, with 10 bases between them. Germline assignment: CDR1 MNHEY and CDR2 SVGAGI. The CDR3 loop is CASSYLEGGTDTQYF. CDR3 coding DNA: TGTGCCAGCAGTTACCTCGAGGGGGGCACAGATACGCAGTATTTT.

V gene TRBV5-6 combines with J gene TRBJ1-2; D remains unclear. The CDR3 spans 12 residues. The germline V and J ends were trimmed by 0 bases and 5 bases, with 5 bases remaining between them. The germline CDR1 and CDR2 sequences are SGHDT and YYEEEE. The CDR3 nucleotides are TGTGCCAGCAGCTTGGAAGATTATGGCTACACCTTC. Its translation is CASSLEDYGYTF.

This chain links TRBV27 with TRBJ1-2; TRBD1 matches 8 bases. From germline, CDR1 is MNHEY and CDR2 SMNVEV (reference sequence). The CDR3 covers 16 residues. The trim removed 6 bases at V and 4 bases at J, leaving 13 bases unmatched. This chain's CDR3 is CASSPTRTGLPYGYTF. CDR3 DNA sequence: TGTGCCAGCAGCCCGACCAGGACAGGGTTACCCTATGGCTACACCTTC.

This rearrangement joins TRBV7-9 to TRBJ2-1; the match to TRBD2 covers 11 bases. Unmatched junction bases numbered 4, after V lost 5 bases and J lost 4 bases. The CDR3 has 15 residues. Germline CDR1 is SEHNR and CDR2 is FQNEAQ (reference sequence). The chain's CDR3 is CASSPSGGTYNEQFF. The DNA for the CDR3 is TGTGCCAGCAGCCCTAGCGGGGGGACTTACAATGAGCAGTTCTTC.

The genes are TRBV9 and TRBJ2-3, with D hard to call. The CDR3 sequence is 16 residues long. Trimming took off 0 bases at V and 2 bases at J, with 13 bases between the two ends. Germline V gene sequence: CDR1 SGDLS, CDR2 YYNGEE. The CDR3, as DNA: TGTGCCAGCAGCGTAGCTACGACTGTCTTCACAGATACGCAGTATTTT. Translated: CASSVATTVFTDTQYF.

The chain has TRBV5-5 and TRBJ1-4; D ambiguous. Trimming cost V 3 bases and J 8 bases, with 23 bases left between them. CDR1 SGHKS and CDR2 YYEKEE come from the germline V gene (reference sequence). The CDR3 spans 17 residues. The CDR3 coding sequence is TGTGCCAGCAGCTCGGATTGGGCCATTCTGCGAGGCGAAAAACTGTTTTTT. Protein sequence: CASSSDWAILRGEKLFF.

The CDR3 DNA sequence: TGTGCCAGCAGCTTAGCCGGGGAGCTGTTTTTT. Protein sequence: CASSLAGELFF. The chain carries TRBV11-2 and TRBJ2-2; no reliable D call. Germline CDR1 SGHAT, CDR2 FQNNGV. CDR3 length: 11 residues. V was cut by 1 base and J by 6 bases, with 0 bases left in between.

The count of this clone is one. J is TRBJ1-6 and V is TRBV7-3, with TRBD1 matching 7 bases. CDR3 size: 15 residues. Germline V gives CDR1 SGHTA, CDR2 FQGTGA. Trimming cost V 3 bases and J 6 bases; bases outside gene matches: 5. CDR3 region: CASSLETGINSPLHF. Written as DNA, the CDR3 is TGTGCCAGCAGCTTGGAGACAGGGATTAATTCACCCCTCCACTTT.

The chain uses TRBV4-3 and TRBJ1-3; D is unclear. This CDR3 has 18 residues. Looked up from germline, CDR1 is LGHNA and CDR2 is YSLEER. The ends were cut back, 0 bases at V and 0 bases at J, with 15 bases in the middle. The CDR3 loop reads CASSQDRQVSLSGNTIYF. The CDR3 DNA reads TGCGCCAGCAGCCAAGATAGGCAGGTGTCTCTCTCTGGAAACACCATATATTTT.

The rearrangement uses TRBV6-6 and TRBJ2-1; no clear D gene. In germline, CDR1 is MNHNY, CDR2 SVGAGI (reference sequence). This CDR3 contains 13 residues. V dropped 6 bases and J dropped 5 bases, with 11 bases sitting between them. In nucleotides, the CDR3 is TGTGCCAGCAGCCCCACGGCTAACAATGAGCAGTTCTTC. Translated: CASSPTANNEQFF.

The V gene is TRBV9, the J gene TRBJ2-7; D remains ambiguous. Trimming removed 4 bases from V and 3 bases from J, with 11 bases in between. Germline V gene data show CDR1 as SGDLS and CDR2 as YYNGEE. CDR3 length: 13 residues. CDR3 residues: CASSYRANYEQYF. CDR3 sequence (DNA): TGTGCCAGCAGCTACCGGGCGAACTACGAGCAGTACTTC.

This clone was seen only a few times. This chain links TRBV19 with TRBJ2-1; D tentatively reads TRBD1 or TRBD2 (5 bases each). The CDR3 extends over 13 amino acids. Germline V gene lookup returns CDR1 LNHDA and CDR2 SQIVND (reference sequence). Trimming removed 2 bases at V and 6 bases at J, with 8 bases between. The CDR3 nucleotides read TGTGCCAGTAGTATATCCGGGGCCAATGAGCAGTTCTTC. It yields the protein CASSISGANEQFF.

This clone was found a few times. The genes are TRBV7-9 and TRBJ2-7, with TRBD1 identical over 11 bases. The CDR3 is 12 amino acids. Germline V gives CDR1 SEHNR, CDR2 FQNEAQ (reference sequence). Losses at the gene ends were 5 bases for V and 11 bases for J; bases not matched to a gene: 5. CDR3 DNA: TGTGCCAGCAGCCTGGGGGACAGGGGGGAGTACTTC. Protein sequence: CASSLGDRGEYF.

The chain recombines TRBV5-6 with TRBJ2-5; no clear D. The DNA end favors TRBJ2-7, so the J call may be wrong. Germline CDR1 SGHDT, CDR2 YYEEEE. The CDR3 is 14 amino acids. CDR3 DNA: TGTGCCAGCAGCTTTTCTGGGGAAACCTACGAGCAGTACTTC. This gives the protein CASSFSGETYEQYF.

The V gene is TRBV21-1, the J gene TRBJ1-6; the D call of TRBD1 is as the table states it, not checked on the DNA. TRBV21-1 is recorded as a pseudogene. This CDR3 is built from 14 residues. CDR3 region: CASSKYRGRSPLHF. CDR3 nucleotide sequence: TGTGCCAGCAGCAAATACAGGGGGCGGTCACCCCTCCACTTT.

The gene calls are TRBV18 and TRBJ2-3, with TRBD1 matching 9 bases. The CDR3 length is 16 residues. V trimming: 3 bases; J trimming: 4 bases; junction bases outside the gene matches: 8. Germline V gene data show CDR1 as KGHSH and CDR2 as LQKENI. The CDR3 loop is CASSPILQGAPDTQYF. The CDR3 bases are TGTGCCAGCTCACCGATTCTACAGGGGGCACCAGATACGCAGTATTTT.

The V call is TRBV9, the J call TRBJ2-3; TRBD2 matches 9 bases. CDR1 and CDR2 (germline): SGDLS, YYNGEE. V gave up 4 bases and J gave up 3 bases; unmatched junction bases: 6. The CDR3 consists of 15 residues. The CDR3 reads CASSFSGGSTDTQYF. In DNA form, the CDR3 reads TGTGCCAGCAGCTTTAGCGGGGGCAGTACAGATACGCAGTATTTT.

This clone turned up a few times. The CDR3 loop reads CASIQGMWNSPLHF. The DNA of the CDR3 is TGTGCCAGCATACAAGGGATGTGGAATTCACCCCTCCACTTT. The V call is TRBV27, the J call TRBJ1-6; the D is unclear. The CDR3 is 14 residues long. V was clipped by 7 bases and J by 7 bases, with 14 bases between them. The germline V gene encodes CDR1 MNHEY and CDR2 SMNVEV (reference sequence).